One sample yielded the 5 T cell receptor beta chains listed below, sequenced in a study of early T cells in non-severe SARS-CoV-2 infection. One entry per CDR3 protein results from TCRdb running MiXCR on the 5' RACE reads. The data contain under 35,000 distinct CDR3 sequences, roughly 6.6% of them singletons. Input material: whole blood. These receptors originate from an adult who was a healthcare worker with PCR-confirmed SARS-CoV-2 infection or an uninfected control (not recorded which).

The chain joins TRBV4-3 to TRBJ2-3, with 7 bases fitting TRBD1. Per the germline V gene, CDR1 is LGHNA and CDR2 is YSLEER. V was clipped by 0 bases and J by 4 bases; unmatched bases: 4. CDR3 size: 15 residues. CDR3: CASSQDGQDADTQYF. The CDR3 DNA reads as TGCGCCAGCAGCCAAGATGGACAGGATGCAGATACGCAGTATTTT.

By share, this clonotype ranks as medium-sized (0.01 to 0.1%). CDR3 sequence reads: CASTPPGTSLGDEQFF. The CDR3 DNA reads TGTGCCAGCACCCCCCCGGGGACTAGCTTGGGGGATGAGCAGTTCTTC. The chain is built from TRBV28 and TRBJ2-1, with 9 bases matching TRBD2. The trim removed 7 bases at V and 8 bases at J, leaving 15 bases unmatched. CDR3 length: 16 residues. Germline V gene data show CDR1 as MDHEN and CDR2 as SYDVKM.

This rearrangement joins TRBV12-3 or TRBV12-4 to TRBJ1-1; D uncertain. Between the trimmed V and J ends, which lost 3 bases and 4 bases, there was a span of 9 bases. The CDR3 has 13 amino acids. DNA for the CDR3: TGTGCCAGCAGTTTCCCGACCGGCACTGAAGCTTTCTTT. It encodes CASSFPTGTEAFF.

At least ten counts were recorded for this clonotype. The V and J genes are TRBV7-2 and TRBJ1-6; D perhaps matches TRBD1 (6 bases). CDR1 is SGHTA, CDR2 FQGNSA, per germline. This CDR3 is built from 15 residues. V shed 7 bases and J shed 11 bases, with 21 bases lying between them. CDR3 residues: CASKKGGLAIPPLHF. CDR3 coding DNA: TGTGCCAGCAAGAAAGGGGGTTTAGCTATCCCACCCCTCCACTTT.

There are many counts of this clonotype. V gene TRBV27 combines with J gene TRBJ2-3, with 9 bases fitting TRBD1. This CDR3 has 16 amino acids. Germline CDR1 and CDR2: MNHEY and SMNVEV (reference sequence). The V gene end was trimmed by 4 bases and the J gene end by 2 bases; junction bases not matched to a gene: 7. The CDR3 DNA reads TGTGCCAGCAGTTACCTCGGACAGGGGTACACAGATACGCAGTATTTT. Protein: CASSYLGQGYTDTQYF.